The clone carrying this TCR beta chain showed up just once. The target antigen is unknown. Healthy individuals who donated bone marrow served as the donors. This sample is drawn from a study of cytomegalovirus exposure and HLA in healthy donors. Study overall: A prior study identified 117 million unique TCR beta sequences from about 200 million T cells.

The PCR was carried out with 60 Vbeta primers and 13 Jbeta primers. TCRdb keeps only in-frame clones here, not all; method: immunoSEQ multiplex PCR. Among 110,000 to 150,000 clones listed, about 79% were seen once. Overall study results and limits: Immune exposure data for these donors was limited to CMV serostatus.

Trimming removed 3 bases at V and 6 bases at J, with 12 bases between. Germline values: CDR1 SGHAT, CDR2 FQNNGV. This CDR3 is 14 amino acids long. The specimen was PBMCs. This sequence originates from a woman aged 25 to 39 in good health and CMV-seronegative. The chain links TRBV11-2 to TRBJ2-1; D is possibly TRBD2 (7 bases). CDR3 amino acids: CASSFGGGTNEQFF. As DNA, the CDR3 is TGTGCCAGCAGCTTCGGCGGGGGCACCAATGAGCAGTTCTTC.